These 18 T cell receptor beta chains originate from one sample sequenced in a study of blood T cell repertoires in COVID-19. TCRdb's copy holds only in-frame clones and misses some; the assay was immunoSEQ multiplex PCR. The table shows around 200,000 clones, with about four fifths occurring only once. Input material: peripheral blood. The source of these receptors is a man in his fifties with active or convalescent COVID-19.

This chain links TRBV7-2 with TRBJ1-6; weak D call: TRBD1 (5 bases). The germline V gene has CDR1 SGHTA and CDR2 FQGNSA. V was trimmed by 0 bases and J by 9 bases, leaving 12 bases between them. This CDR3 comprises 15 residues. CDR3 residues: CASSLAASGPSPLHF. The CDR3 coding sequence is TGTGCCAGCAGCTTAGCGGCGTCAGGGCCTTCACCCCTCCACTTT. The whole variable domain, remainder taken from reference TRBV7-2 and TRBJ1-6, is GAGVSQSPSNKVTEKGKDVELRCDPISGHTALYWYRQSLGQGLEFLIYFQGNSAPDKSGLPSDRFSAERTGGSVSTLTIQRTQQEDSAVYLCASSLAASGPSPLHFGNGTRLTVT.

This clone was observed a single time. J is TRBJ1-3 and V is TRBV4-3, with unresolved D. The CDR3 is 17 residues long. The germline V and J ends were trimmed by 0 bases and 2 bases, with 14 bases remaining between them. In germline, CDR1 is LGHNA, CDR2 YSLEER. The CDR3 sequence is CASSQEVTGWAGNTIYF. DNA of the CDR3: TGCGCCAGCAGCCAAGAAGTTACGGGTTGGGCTGGAAACACCATATATTTT.

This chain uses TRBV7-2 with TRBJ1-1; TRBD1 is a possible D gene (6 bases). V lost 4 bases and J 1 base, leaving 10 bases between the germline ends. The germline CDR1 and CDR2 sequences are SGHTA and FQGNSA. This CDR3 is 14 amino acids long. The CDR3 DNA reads TGTGCCAGCAGCTACTGGACAGCGAACACTGAAGCTTTCTTT. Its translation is CASSYWTANTEAFF. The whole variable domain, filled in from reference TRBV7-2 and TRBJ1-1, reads GAGVSQSPSNKVTEKGKDVELRCDPISGHTALYWYRQSLGQGLEFLIYFQGNSAPDKSGLPSDRFSAERTGGSVSTLTIQRTQQEDSAVYLCASSYWTANTEAFFGQGTRLTVV.

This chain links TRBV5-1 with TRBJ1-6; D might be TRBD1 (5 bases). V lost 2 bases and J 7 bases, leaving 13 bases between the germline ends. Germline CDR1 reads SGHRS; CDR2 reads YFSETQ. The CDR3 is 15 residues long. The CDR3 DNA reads TGCGCCAGCAGCTTATCGGCCAGGACAAATTCACCCCTCCACTTT. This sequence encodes CASSLSARTNSPLHF.

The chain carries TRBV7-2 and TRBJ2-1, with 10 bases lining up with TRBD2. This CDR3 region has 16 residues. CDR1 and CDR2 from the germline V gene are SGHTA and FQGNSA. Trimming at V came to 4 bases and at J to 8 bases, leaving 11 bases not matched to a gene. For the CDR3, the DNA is TGTGCCAGCAGCTGGTCTAGCGGGAGACGTTACTATGAGCAGTTCTTC. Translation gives CASSWSSGRRYYEQFF. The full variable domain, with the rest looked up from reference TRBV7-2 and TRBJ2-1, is GAGVSQSPSNKVTEKGKDVELRCDPISGHTALYWYRQSLGQGLEFLIYFQGNSAPDKSGLPSDRFSAERTGGSVSTLTIQRTQQEDSAVYLCASSWSSGRRYYEQFFGPGTRLTVL.

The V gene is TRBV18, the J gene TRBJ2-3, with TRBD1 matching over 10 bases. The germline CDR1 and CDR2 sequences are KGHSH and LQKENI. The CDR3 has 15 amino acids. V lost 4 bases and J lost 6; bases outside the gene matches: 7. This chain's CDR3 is CASSRTGGRTDTQYF. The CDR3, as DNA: TGTGCCAGCTCACGGACAGGGGGTCGGACGGATACGCAGTATTTT.

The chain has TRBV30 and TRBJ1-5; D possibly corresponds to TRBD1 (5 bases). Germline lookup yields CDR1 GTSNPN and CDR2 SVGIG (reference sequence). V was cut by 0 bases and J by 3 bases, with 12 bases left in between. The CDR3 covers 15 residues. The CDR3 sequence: CAWSVRGGNNQPQHF. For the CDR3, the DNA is TGTGCCTGGAGTGTACGGGGGGGGAACAATCAGCCCCAGCATTTT.

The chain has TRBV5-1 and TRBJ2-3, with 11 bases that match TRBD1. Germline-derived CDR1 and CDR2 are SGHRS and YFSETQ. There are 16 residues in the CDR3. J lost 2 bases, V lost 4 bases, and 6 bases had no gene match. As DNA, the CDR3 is TGCGCCAGCAGCCCCGGACAGGGGGCTCTCACAGATACGCAGTATTTT. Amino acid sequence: CASSPGQGALTDTQYF.

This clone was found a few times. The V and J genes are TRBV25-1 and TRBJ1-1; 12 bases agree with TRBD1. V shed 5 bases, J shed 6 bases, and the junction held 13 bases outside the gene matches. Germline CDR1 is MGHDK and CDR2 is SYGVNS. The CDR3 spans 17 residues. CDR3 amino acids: CASSPLGTGGANAEAFF. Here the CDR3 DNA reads TGTGCCAGCAGTCCCCTAGGGACAGGGGGCGCAAACGCTGAAGCTTTCTTT.

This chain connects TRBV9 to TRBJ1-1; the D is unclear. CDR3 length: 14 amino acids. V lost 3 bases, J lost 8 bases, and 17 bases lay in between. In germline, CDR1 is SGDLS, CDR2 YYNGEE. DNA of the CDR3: TGTGCCAGCAGCGAAAAATTGGGAGGGTCGGAAGCTTTCTTT. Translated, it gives CASSEKLGGSEAFF.

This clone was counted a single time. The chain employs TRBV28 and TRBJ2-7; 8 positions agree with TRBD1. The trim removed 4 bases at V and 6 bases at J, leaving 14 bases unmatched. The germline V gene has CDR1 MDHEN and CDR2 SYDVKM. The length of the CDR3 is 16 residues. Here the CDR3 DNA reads TGTGCCAGCAGTTCGGGCGAGGACAGGGTAACGGTCGAGCAGTACTTC. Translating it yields CASSSGEDRVTVEQYF.

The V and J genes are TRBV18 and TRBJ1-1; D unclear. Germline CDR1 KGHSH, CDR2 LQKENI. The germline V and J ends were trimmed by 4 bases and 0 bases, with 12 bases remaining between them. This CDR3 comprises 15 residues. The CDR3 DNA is TGTGCCAGCTCACGAGGCGAGGGCTTGAACACTGAAGCTTTCTTT. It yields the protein CASSRGEGLNTEAFF.

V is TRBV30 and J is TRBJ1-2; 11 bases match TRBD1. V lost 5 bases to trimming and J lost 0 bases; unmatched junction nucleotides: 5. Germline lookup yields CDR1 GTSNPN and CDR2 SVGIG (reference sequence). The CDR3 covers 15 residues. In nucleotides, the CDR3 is TGTGCCTGGGTCCCGGGACAGGGGGCTAACTATGGCTACACCTTC. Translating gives CAWVPGQGANYGYTF.

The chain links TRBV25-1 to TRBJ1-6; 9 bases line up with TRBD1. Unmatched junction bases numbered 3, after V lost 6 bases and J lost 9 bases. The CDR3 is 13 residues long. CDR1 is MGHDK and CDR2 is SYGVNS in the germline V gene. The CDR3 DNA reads TGTGCCAGCAGCCCACAGGGGGCTTCACCCCTCCACTTT. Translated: CASSPQGASPLHF.

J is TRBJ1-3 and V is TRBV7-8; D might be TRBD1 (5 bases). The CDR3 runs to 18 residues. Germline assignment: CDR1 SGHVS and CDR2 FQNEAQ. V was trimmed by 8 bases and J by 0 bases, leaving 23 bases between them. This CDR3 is CASWGEWQLGYSGNTIYF. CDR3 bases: TGTGCCAGCTGGGGGGAATGGCAGTTAGGCTACTCTGGAAACACCATATATTTT.

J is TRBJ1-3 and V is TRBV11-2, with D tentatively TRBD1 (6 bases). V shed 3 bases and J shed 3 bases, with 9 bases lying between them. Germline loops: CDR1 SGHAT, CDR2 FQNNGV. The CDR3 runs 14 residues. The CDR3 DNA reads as TGTGCCAGCAGCTTGAGGGGGTATGGAAACACCATATATTTT. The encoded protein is CASSLRGYGNTIYF.

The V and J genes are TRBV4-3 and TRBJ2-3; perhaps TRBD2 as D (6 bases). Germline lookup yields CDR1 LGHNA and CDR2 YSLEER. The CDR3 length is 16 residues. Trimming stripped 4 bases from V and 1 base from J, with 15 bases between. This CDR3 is CASSPQEGIGTDTQYF. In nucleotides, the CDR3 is TGCGCCAGCAGCCCGCAGGAGGGCATCGGCACAGATACGCAGTATTTT.

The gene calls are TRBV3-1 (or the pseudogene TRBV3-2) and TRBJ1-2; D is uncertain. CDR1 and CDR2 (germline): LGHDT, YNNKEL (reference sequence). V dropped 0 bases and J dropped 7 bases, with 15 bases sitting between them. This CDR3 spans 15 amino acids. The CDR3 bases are TGTGCCAGCAGCCAAGATCGCGCCGGGCGGGGTGGCTACACCTTC. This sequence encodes CASSQDRAGRGGYTF.